What follows are 14 T cell receptor beta chains derived from one specimen sequenced in a study of T-cell reconstitution after alpha-beta-depleted transplantation in children. Unique molecular identifiers were built into the TCRbeta library. TCRdb reanalysed the PCR reads using MiXCR and keeps one entry per CDR3 protein. The table lists hundreds of thousands of distinct CDR3 sequences, 16% of them singletons. The sample was PBMCs from the stem cell graft donor, taken from the stem cell graft. These receptors all stem from a human donor who donated a stem cell graft to a child with acute myeloid leukemia.

This clonotype was observed many times. The CDR3 bases are TGCAGCGTTGTCGTCTACGGGCAGGCTTCGTACCAAGAGACCCAGTACTTC. Its protein is CSVVVYGQASYQETQYF. J is TRBJ2-5 and V is TRBV29-1, with no clear D. Germline V gene sequence: CDR1 SQVTM, CDR2 ANQGSEA. The V gene lost 4 bases and the J gene lost 0 bases, with 21 bases spanning the gap. This CDR3 is 17 amino acids long.

V and J are TRBV5-1 and TRBJ2-5, with 9 bases that match TRBD2. The CDR3 length is 16 residues. Germline V gene data show CDR1 as SGHRS and CDR2 as YFSETQ. The V and J ends lost 0 bases and 2 bases, in that order; junction bases with no gene match: 5. In nucleotides, the CDR3 is TGCGCCAGCAGCTTGGGCTCTAGCGGGGTTCAAGAGACCCAGTACTTC. This gives the protein CASSLGSSGVQETQYF.

This clonotype appeared a single time. The genes are TRBV29-1 and TRBJ1-1; D is unresolved. V was trimmed by 0 bases and J by 5 bases, leaving 10 bases between them. The CDR3 covers 13 residues. CDR1 SQVTM and CDR2 ANQGSEA come from the germline V gene. The CDR3 DNA sequence: TGCAGCGTTGAAGAACCGTGGGGAACTGAAGCTTTCTTT. It yields the protein CSVEEPWGTEAFF.

The V and J genes are TRBV5-6 and TRBJ2-6; D remains ambiguous. Germline lookup yields CDR1 SGHDT and CDR2 YYEEEE. This CDR3 comprises 17 residues. Trimming removed 1 base at V and 0 bases at J, with 11 bases between. In DNA, the CDR3 is TGTGCCAGCAGCTTGAGGTACTCTAGCTCTGGGGCCAACGTCCTGACTTTC. It specifies CASSLRYSSSGANVLTF.

This clonotype was found a few times. The chain combines TRBV20-1 with TRBJ1-4; tentatively, D is TRBD1 (5 bases). V was pared by 5 bases and J by 8 bases, with 21 bases between. Germline CDR1 reads DFQATT; CDR2 reads SNEGSKA (reference sequence). The CDR3 runs 15 residues. CDR3 amino acids: CSALVGRGVEEKLFF. The CDR3, as DNA: TGCAGTGCTTTGGTCGGGAGAGGGGTGGAAGAAAAACTGTTTTTT.

The chain couples TRBV27 to TRBJ2-3, with D possibly being TRBD2 (6 bases). Trimming took off 6 bases at V and 2 bases at J, with 12 bases between the two ends. Germline CDR1 is MNHEY and CDR2 is SMNVEV (reference sequence). CDR3 size: 14 residues. The CDR3 region is CASSPAGTTDTQYF. As DNA, the CDR3 is TGTGCCAGCAGCCCCGCGGGAACCACAGATACGCAGTATTTT.

The rearrangement joins TRBV21-1 to TRBJ2-7. TRBV21-1 represents a pseudogene. The CDR3 is 13 residues long. CDR3 amino acids: CASSKVETYEQYV. CDR3 DNA: TGTGCCAGCAGCAAAGTCGAGACCTACGAGCAGTACGTC.

This clonotype was detected ten times or more. The chain couples TRBV7-2 to TRBJ2-3; 7 nucleotides match TRBD1. Germline assignment: CDR1 SGHTA and CDR2 FQGNSA. The CDR3 has 16 amino acids. J was trimmed by 4 bases and V by 5 bases; bases with no gene match: 12. In DNA form, the CDR3 reads TGTGCCAGCAGCCGCCCGACAGGGCCCCTTGCAGATACGCAGTATTTT. Translated: CASSRPTGPLADTQYF.

This clonotype was observed a handful of times. The chain is built from TRBV11-2 and TRBJ1-1, with 7 bases identical to TRBD1. V dropped 5 bases and J dropped 6; count of bases not matched to a gene: 12. Germline loops: CDR1 SGHAT, CDR2 FQNNGV. The CDR3 is 15 amino acids. CDR3: CASSAIKGAAPEAFF. Written as DNA, the CDR3 is TGTGCCAGCAGCGCTATCAAGGGGGCCGCCCCTGAAGCTTTCTTT.

As regards this clonotype: A single base separates this from a much larger clone, so it may be a read error. The chain combines TRBV20-1 with TRBJ1-5, with 7 bases identical to TRBD1. The J segment lost 3 bases and the V segment lost 5 bases, leaving 1 base of the junction unmatched. Germline CDR1 is DFQATT and CDR2 is SNEGSKA (reference sequence). The CDR3 has 12 residues. The CDR3 reads CSAGTANQPQHF. As DNA, the CDR3 is TGCAGTGCTGGGACAGCCAATCAGCCCCAGCATTTT.

This clonotype was counted many times. This chain links TRBV20-1 with TRBJ2-3; D is ambiguous. Deletions cut 3 bases from V and 5 bases from J, with 9 bases between. The CDR3 is made up of 12 amino acids. Germline-derived CDR1 and CDR2 are DFQATT and SNEGSKA (reference sequence). Here the CDR3 DNA reads TGCAGTGCTAGTGTCGGCGGAGATACGCAGTATTTT. Translating gives CSASVGGDTQYF.

Ten or more counts support this clonotype. The chain is built from TRBV9 and TRBJ2-4; weak D call: TRBD2 (7 bases). Between the trimmed V and J ends, which lost 2 bases and 7 bases, there was a span of 16 bases. The CDR3 totals 15 residues. Germline V gene lookup returns CDR1 SGDLS and CDR2 YYNGEE. Here the CDR3 DNA reads TGTGCCAGCAGCGTCGAAGGGGGGGTCGGGAACATTCAGTACTTC. Its translation: CASSVEGGVGNIQYF. The whole variable domain, remainder taken from reference TRBV9 and TRBJ2-4, is DSGVTQTPKHLITATGQRVTLRCSPRSGDLSVYWYQQSLDQGLQFLIQYYNGEERAKGNILERFSAQQFPDLHSELNLSSLELGDSALYFCASSVEGGVGNIQYFGAGTRLSVL.

Only a few counts were recorded for this clonotype. V is TRBV7-2 and J is TRBJ1-4; D perhaps matches TRBD1 (5 bases). The V end lost 0 bases, the J end lost 5 bases, and 10 bases lay between the germline ends. The length of the CDR3 is 15 residues. Germline V CDR1 and CDR2: SGHTA, FQGNSA. CDR3 nucleotide sequence: TGTGCCAGCAGCTTAGCGGGGCCGATGAATGAAAAACTGTTTTTT. This codes for CASSLAGPMNEKLFF. Looking up the rest from reference TRBV7-2 and TRBJ1-4 gives the full variable domain: GAGVSQSPSNKVTEKGKDVELRCDPISGHTALYWYRQSLGQGLEFLIYFQGNSAPDKSGLPSDRFSAERTGGSVSTLTIQRTQQEDSAVYLCASSLAGPMNEKLFFGSGTQLSVL.

This clonotype was observed a few times. This chain uses TRBV12-3 or TRBV12-4 with TRBJ2-5; D gene ambiguous. This CDR3 has 12 amino acids. Trimming pared 6 bases from V and 5 bases from J, leaving 10 bases between. CDR3 protein: CASSPPAETQYF. The CDR3 DNA reads as TGTGCCAGCAGCCCCCCGGCCGAGACCCAGTACTTC.